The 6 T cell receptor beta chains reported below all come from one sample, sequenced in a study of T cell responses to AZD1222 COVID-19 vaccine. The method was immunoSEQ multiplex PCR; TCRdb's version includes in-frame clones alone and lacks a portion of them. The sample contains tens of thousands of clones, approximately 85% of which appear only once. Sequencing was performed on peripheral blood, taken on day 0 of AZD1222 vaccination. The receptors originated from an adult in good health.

DNA for the CDR3: TGTGCCAGCAGCTTATGGTCGACTGAAGCTTTCTTT. It translates to CASSLWSTEAFF. The chain joins TRBV7-9 to TRBJ1-1; D call uncertain. The germline V gene has CDR1 SEHNR and CDR2 FQNEAQ (reference sequence). This CDR3 region has 12 residues. With 2 bases removed from V and 5 bases from J, the gap between germline ends came to 6 bases.

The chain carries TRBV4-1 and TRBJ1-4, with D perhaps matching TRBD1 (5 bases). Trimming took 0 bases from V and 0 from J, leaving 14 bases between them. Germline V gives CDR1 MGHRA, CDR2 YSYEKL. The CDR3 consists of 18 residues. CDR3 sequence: CASSQDNGAVATNEKLFF. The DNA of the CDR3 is TGCGCCAGCAGCCAAGATAACGGGGCAGTTGCAACTAATGAAAAACTGTTTTTT.

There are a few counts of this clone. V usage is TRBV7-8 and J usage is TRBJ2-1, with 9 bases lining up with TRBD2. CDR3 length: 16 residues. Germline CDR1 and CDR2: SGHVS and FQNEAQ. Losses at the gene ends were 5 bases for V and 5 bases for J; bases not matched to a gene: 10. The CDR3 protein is CASSSVRGGNHNEQFF. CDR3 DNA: TGTGCCAGCAGCAGCGTGCGGGGGGGAAATCACAATGAGCAGTTCTTC.

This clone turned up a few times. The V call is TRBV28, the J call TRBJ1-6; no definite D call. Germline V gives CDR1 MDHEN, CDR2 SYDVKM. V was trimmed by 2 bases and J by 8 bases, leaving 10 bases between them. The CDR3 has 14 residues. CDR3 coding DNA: TGTGCCAGCAGTTTAAGGCCCCCTTATTCACCCCTCCACTTT. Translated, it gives CASSLRPPYSPLHF.

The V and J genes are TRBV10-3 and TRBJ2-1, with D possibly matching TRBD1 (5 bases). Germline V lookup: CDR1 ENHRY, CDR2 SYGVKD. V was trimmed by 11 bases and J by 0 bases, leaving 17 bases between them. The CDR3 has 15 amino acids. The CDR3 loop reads CAATAGRDSYNEQFF. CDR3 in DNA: TGTGCCGCCACCGCCGGCAGGGACTCCTACAATGAGCAGTTCTTC.

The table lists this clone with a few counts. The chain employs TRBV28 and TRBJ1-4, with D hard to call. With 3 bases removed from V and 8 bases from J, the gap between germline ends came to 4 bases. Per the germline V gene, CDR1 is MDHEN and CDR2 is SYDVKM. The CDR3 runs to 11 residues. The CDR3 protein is CASSLREKLFF. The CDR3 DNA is TGTGCCAGCAGTTTGAGGGAAAAACTGTTTTTT. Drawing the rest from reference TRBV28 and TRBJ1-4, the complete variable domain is DVKVTQSSRYLVKRTGEKVFLECVQDMDHENMFWYRQDPGLGLRLIYFSYDVKMKEKGDIPEGYSVSREKKERFSLILESASTNQTSMYLCASSLREKLFFGSGTQLSVL.